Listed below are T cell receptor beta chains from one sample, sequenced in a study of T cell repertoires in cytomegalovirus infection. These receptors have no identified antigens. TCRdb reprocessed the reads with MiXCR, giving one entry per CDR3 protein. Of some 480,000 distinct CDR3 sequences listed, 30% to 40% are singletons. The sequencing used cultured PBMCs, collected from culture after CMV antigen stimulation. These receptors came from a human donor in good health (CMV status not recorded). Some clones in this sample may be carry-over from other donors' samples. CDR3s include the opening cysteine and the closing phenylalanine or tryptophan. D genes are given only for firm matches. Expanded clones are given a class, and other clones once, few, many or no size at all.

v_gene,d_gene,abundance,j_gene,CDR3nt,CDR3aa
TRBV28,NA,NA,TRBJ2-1,TGTGCCAGCAAGACTAAAAAACCCTCCTACAATGAGCAGTTCTTC,CASKTKKPSYNEQFF
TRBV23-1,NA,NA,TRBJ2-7,TGCGCCAGCAGTCGGAGGGGCCCATCCTACGAGCAGTACTTC,CASSRRGPSYEQYF
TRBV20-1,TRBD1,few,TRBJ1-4,TGCAGTGCTAGACCCGAAGCCCGGGACAGATTTAATGAAAAACTGTTTTTT,CSARPEARDRFNEKLFF
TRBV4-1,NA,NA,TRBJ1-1,TGCGCCAGCAGCCAAGAAACCAGGGGCACTGAAGCTTTCTTT,CASSQETRGTEAFF
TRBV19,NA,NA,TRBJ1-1,TGTGCCAGTATAGGAAAGGGTCCAGGGGAAGCTTTCTTT,CASIGKGPGEAFF
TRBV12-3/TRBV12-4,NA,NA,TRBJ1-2,TGTGCCAGCAGCCCCCGGATCCTCTCCCCCGGGGTCTATGGCTACACCTTC,CASSPRILSPGVYGYTF
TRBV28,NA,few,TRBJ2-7,TGTGCCAGCAGCCCCGGTCTAGCGTCCATTCACTCCTACGAGCAGTACTTC,CASSPGLASIHSYEQYF
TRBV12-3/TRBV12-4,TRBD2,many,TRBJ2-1,TGTGCCAGCAGTCGCTGGGCGGGAGAAAACAATGAGCAGTTCTTC,CASSRWAGENNEQFF
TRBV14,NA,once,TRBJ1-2,TGTGCCAGCAGCCAAGCGGGAATGGGGGGTCTCGGCGGCTACACCTTC,CASSQAGMGGLGGYTF
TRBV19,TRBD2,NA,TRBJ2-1,TGTGCCAGTAGGTCCGCTAGCGGGATTCAGTATGAGCAGTTCTTC,CASRSASGIQYEQFF
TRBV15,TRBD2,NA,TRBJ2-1,TGTGCCACCAGCAGAGTCGGGGCCGGGCTAGCGGACAATGAGCAGTTCTTC,CATSRVGAGLADNEQFF
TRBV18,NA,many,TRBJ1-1,TGTGCCAGCTCAGGGAGGAGTATGAACACTGAAGCTTTCTTT,CASSGRSMNTEAFF
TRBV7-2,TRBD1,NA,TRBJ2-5,TGTGCCAGCAGCTTTAGATTCAGGGGGGAGACCCAGTACTTC,CASSFRFRGETQYF
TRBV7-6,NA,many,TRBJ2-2,TGTGCCAGCAGCTTAGATGTGGAAAACACCGGGGAGCTGTTTTTT,CASSLDVENTGELFF
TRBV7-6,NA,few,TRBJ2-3,TGTGCCAGCAGCTACCCTTTACAGGGTATAACCGATACGCAGTATTTT,CASSYPLQGITDTQYF
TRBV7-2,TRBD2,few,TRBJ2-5,TGTGCCAGCAGCTTTGGGACTAGCGGGACCCAAGAGACCCAGTACTTC,CASSFGTSGTQETQYF
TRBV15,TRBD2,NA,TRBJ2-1,TGTGCCACCAGCAGACTTACTAGCGGGAGTAACTCCTACAATGAGCAGTTCTTC,CATSRLTSGSNSYNEQFF
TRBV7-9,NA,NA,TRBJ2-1,TGTGCCAGCAGCTTAGGAGGCAGCCACAATGAGCAGTTCTTC,CASSLGGSHNEQFF
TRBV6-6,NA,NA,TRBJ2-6,TGTGCCAGCAGTTACCGAGGGACTCCGGGGGCCAACGTCCTGACTTTC,CASSYRGTPGANVLTF
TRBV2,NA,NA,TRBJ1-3,TGTGCCAGCAGTGACAGGGGTGGAAACACCATATATTTT,CASSDRGGNTIYF
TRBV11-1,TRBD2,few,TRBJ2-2,TGTGCCAGCAGCCACGGGACTAGCGGGAATTCGAACACCGGGGAGCTGTTTTTT,CASSHGTSGNSNTGELFF
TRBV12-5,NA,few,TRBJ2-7,TGTGCTAGTGGTTTGTCAGGGAGCTCCTACGAGCAGTACTTC,CASGLSGSSYEQYF
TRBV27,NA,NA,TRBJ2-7,TGTGCCAGCAGGGGAAATTCTGGCGAGCAGTACTTC,CASRGNSGEQYF
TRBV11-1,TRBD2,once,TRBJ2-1,TGTGCCAGCAGGAGACTAGCTTGGGCCAATGAGCAGTTCTTC,CASRRLAWANEQFF
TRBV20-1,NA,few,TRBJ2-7,TGCAGTGCTAGCACCCAGGGGTTGATTAGGGAGCAGTACTTC,CSASTQGLIREQYF
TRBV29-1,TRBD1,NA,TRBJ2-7,TGCAGTGTCCGGGCCCCCTCGGGGACAGAGACCTACGAGCAGTACTTC,CSVRAPSGTETYEQYF
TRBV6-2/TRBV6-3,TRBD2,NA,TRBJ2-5,TGTGCCAGCAGTTCCGGTAGCGGGAGAATGGGGGAGACCCAGTACTTC,CASSSGSGRMGETQYF
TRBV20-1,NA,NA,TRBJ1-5,TGCAGGGGCCGGGACAGCAATCAGCCCCAGCATTTT,CRGRDSNQPQHF
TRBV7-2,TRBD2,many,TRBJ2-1,TGTGCCAGCAGCAAGACTAGCGGGAGCTCCTACAATGAGCAGTTCTTC,CASSKTSGSSYNEQFF
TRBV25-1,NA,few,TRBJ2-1,TGTGCCAGCATGGCCCGCCCACCTTACAATGAGCAGTTCTTC,CASMARPPYNEQFF
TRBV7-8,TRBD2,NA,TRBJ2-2,TGTGCCAGCAGCCCGACTAGCGGTCTCTCGATGACCGGGGAGCTGTTTTTT,CASSPTSGLSMTGELFF
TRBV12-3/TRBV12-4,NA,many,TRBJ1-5,TGTGCCAGCAGTGTGGGGAGGGGCAATCAGCCCCAGCATTTT,CASSVGRGNQPQHF
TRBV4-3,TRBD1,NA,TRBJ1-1,TGCGCCAGCAGCCAAGGACAGGGCAAGATGAACACTGAAGCTTTCTTT,CASSQGQGKMNTEAFF
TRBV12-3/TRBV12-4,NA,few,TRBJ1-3,TGTGCCAGCATCTCGGGACGTGTCTCTGGAAACACCATATATTTT,CASISGRVSGNTIYF
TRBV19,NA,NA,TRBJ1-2,TGTGCCAGTAGTGACTCGGGGGCAGCGGTTTTGCCGGGCTACACCTTC,CASSDSGAAVLPGYTF
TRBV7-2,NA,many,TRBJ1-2,TGTGCCAGCAGCGCTCTTCAGGGTAATGGCTACACCTTC,CASSALQGNGYTF
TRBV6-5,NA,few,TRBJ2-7,TGTGCCAGCAGTTACTCCCCCAGGGCCGAGCAGTACTTC,CASSYSPRAEQYF
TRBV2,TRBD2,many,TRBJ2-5,TGTGCCAGCAGTGATGGAGGACTAGCGGGAGTTGGGGAGACCCAGTACTTC,CASSDGGLAGVGETQYF
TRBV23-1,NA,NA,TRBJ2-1,TGCGCCAGCAGTCAATGTAATGAGCGGCATGAGCAGTTCTTC,CASSQCNERHEQFF
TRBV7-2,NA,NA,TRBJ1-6,TGTGCCAGCAGCTTTGCAGGGGCGTCTTCACCCCTCCACTTT,CASSFAGASSPLHF